This T cell receptor beta chain was identified in a study of T cell responses to AZD1222 COVID-19 vaccine. On the study more broadly: Second-dose recipients at about 4 or about 12 weeks were treated as one pooled group.

Clones were read by immunoSEQ multiplex PCR, and TCRdb kept only the in-frame ones, dropping some. The sample includes around 130,000 clones, 70% to 90% of them seen just once. This clone came up a few times. Its target is unknown. There are 14 residues in the CDR3. Study findings and constraints: The donor cohort was predominantly white British with a female majority, and clonal diversity may have been underestimated. Among AZD1222 vaccinees, only six were seropositive at baseline. Unmutated variant regions reportedly attract nearly half of all spike-specific TCRs.

The chain recombines TRBV21-1 with TRBJ1-5; the table's D gene call, TRBD1, was not cross checked with the DNA. TRBV21-1 is designated a pseudogene. The input for sequencing was peripheral blood, taken on day 0 of AZD1222 vaccination. The TCR originated in an adult in good health. The CDR3 reads CASSKALTAQPQHF. As DNA, the CDR3 is TGTGCCAGCAGCAAAGCCCTGACAGCGCAGCCCCAGCATTTT.